The sequence of this TCR beta chain was determined in a study of a mutant IDH1 vaccine in newly diagnosed glioma. Overall study context: There were roughly 60% males and approximately 38% females among treated patients, whose mean age was about 40 years.

On this clone: The target antigen is unknown.

The data were produced by immunoSEQ multiplex PCR, yet TCRdb's version contains in-frame clones alone and is incomplete. The table lists around 34,000 clones, roughly four fifths of them singletons, with 4% to 6% in the top ten. Time point given: week 23, last vaccination. Vaccinated patients received 300 ug of mutant IDH1 20-mer peptide per dose, with topical imiquimod. This CDR3 spans 12 amino acids. The germline CDR1 and CDR2 sequences are WSHSY and SAAADI. Trimming pared 7 bases from V and 4 bases from J, leaving 10 bases between. This sequence joins TRBV10-2 and TRBJ1-2; tentatively, D is TRBD1 (6 bases). Sample: PBMCs, taken from a glioma patient whose treatment included an IDH1 peptide vaccine. This clonotype originated in a man in his forties with glioma. For the CDR3, the DNA is TGCGCCAGCACGGAACAGGGCTATGGCTACACCTTC. This encodes CASTEQGYGYTF.